This is a list of T cell receptor beta chains from one sample in a study of metastatic and nonmetastatic thyroid tumors. TCRdb re-processed the PCR reads through MiXCR. Seen here are 20,000 to 25,000 clones, approximately 20% observed once, and the top ten hold under 30%. Sequencing was performed on blood. These TCRs come from a female donor with papillary thyroid cancer or a benign thyroid nodule (not recorded which). Some clones in this sample may be carry-over from other donors' samples. Each CDR3 is given with its conserved first and last residue. The D gene is left open where the match is weak. Expanded clones get a size class; other rows say once, few or many, or leave the size out.

>TRBV9|TRBD1|TRBJ2-2|many
CASSVADRGGTGELFF
TGTGCCAGCAGCGTAGCGGACAGGGGAGGCACCGGGGAGCTGTTTTTT
>TRBV20-1|TRBD2|TRBJ2-7|many
CSARDLLAGGRGEQYF
TGCAGTGCTAGAGATCTACTAGCGGGGGGGCGCGGCGAGCAGTACTTC
>TRBV6-1|.|TRBJ2-7|medium-sized
CASSPRPSYEQYF
TGTGCCAGCAGTCCTAGGCCGTCATACGAGCAGTACTTC
>TRBV11-2|.|TRBJ2-7|.
CASSLSALQYF
TGTGCCAGCAGCTTATCGGCGCTGCAGTACTTC
>TRBV6-5|.|TRBJ2-7|medium-sized
CASSLLVVLGRAAYEQYF
TGTGCCAGCAGTTTGCTCGTCGTCTTAGGAAGAGCGGCCTACGAGCAGTACTTC
>TRBV3-1|.|TRBJ1-1|.
CASSFRQSPEAFF
TGTGCCAGCAGTTTCCGACAGAGCCCTGAAGCTTTCTTT
>TRBV20-1|.|TRBJ2-7|many
CSASGDWVASYEQYF
TGCAGTGCCAGTGGGGACTGGGTCGCCTCCTACGAGCAGTACTTC
>TRBV7-8|.|TRBJ2-3|many
CASNSFHTQYF
TGTGCCAGCAACTCCTTTCATACGCAGTATTTT
>TRBV6-1|TRBD2|TRBJ2-1|.
CASSAGTSGGLPYNEQFF
TGTGCCAGCAGTGCCGGGACTAGCGGGGGGCTACCCTACAATGAGCAGTTCTTC
>TRBV9|.|TRBJ1-3|.
CASTLDPQPLAGNTIYF
TGTGCCAGCACCCTAGACCCCCAGCCCCTGGCTGGAAACACCATATATTTT
>TRBV29-1|.|TRBJ1-2|many
CSVEDHPGGYTF
TGCAGCGTTGAAGACCACCCCGGGGGCTACACCTTC
>TRBV27|.|TRBJ1-2|many
CASSPSGGEYGYTF
TGTGCCAGCAGTCCTTCGGGGGGTGAATATGGCTACACCTTC
>TRBV5-1|TRBD1|TRBJ2-7|.
CASSQPGQGEYEQYF
TGCGCCAGCAGCCAACCGGGACAGGGGGAGTACGAGCAGTACTTC
>TRBV4-1|TRBD2|TRBJ2-7|.
CASSPRSGTRSPYEQYF
TGTGCCAGCAGCCCCAGGTCCGGGACTAGGAGCCCCTACGAGCAGTACTTC
>TRBV10-3|.|TRBJ1-1|few
CAISSVTVQSCEAFF
TGTGCCATCAGTTCCGTGACAGTCCAATCGTGCGAAGCTTTCTTT
>TRBV9|.|TRBJ1-1|many
CASSVGNLETEAFF
TGTGCCAGCAGCGTAGGTAACCTCGAAACTGAAGCTTTCTTT
>TRBV28|.|TRBJ2-7|.
CASSPGLARTYEQYF
TGTGCCAGCAGCCCCGGGTTGGCCCGCACCTACGAGCAGTACTTC
>TRBV6-1|.|TRBJ1-2|few
CASSEEFGRCQTF
TGTGCCAGCAGTGAAGAATTCGGCAGGTGCCAAACCTTC
>TRBV29-1|.|TRBJ1-2|many
CSVEGQGGSGYTF
TGCAGCGTTGAAGGGCAGGGTGGAAGCGGCTACACCTTC
>TRBV6-2/TRBV6-3|TRBD2|TRBJ2-7|.
CASSFSGGLYEQCF
TGTGCCAGCAGTTTTAGCGGGGGTTTATACGAGCAGTGCTTC
>TRBV5-1|.|TRBJ1-6|.
CASSYRTENSPLHF
TGCGCCAGCAGCTATAGGACGGAAAATTCACCCCTCCACTTT
>TRBV19|.|TRBJ1-5|many
CASSIGSVDREPNQPQHF
TGTGCCAGTAGTATAGGGTCGGTGGACAGAGAGCCGAATCAGCCCCAGCATTTT
>TRBV28|TRBD2|TRBJ2-3|medium-sized
CASSLVREGTDTQYF
TGTGCCAGCAGTTTAGTCAGGGAGGGGACAGATACGCAGTATTTT
>TRBV3-1|TRBD2|TRBJ2-3|many
CASSQGLAGGPDTQYF
TGTGCCAGCAGCCAAGGTCTAGCGGGAGGGCCGGATACGCAGTATTTT
>TRBV28|.|TRBJ1-1|medium-sized
CASSLQTTPIDTEAFF
TGTGCCAGCAGTTTACAGACTACCCCGATTGACACTGAAGCTTTCTTT
>TRBV4-3|.|TRBJ2-7|many
CASSQDWDTSYEQYF
TGCGCCAGCAGCCAAGACTGGGACACCTCCTACGAGCAGTACTTC
>TRBV6-5|.|TRBJ1-1|medium-sized
CASSYVENTEAFF
TGTGCCAGCAGTTACGTAGAGAACACTGAAGCTTTCTTT
>TRBV11-2|.|TRBJ1-3|.
CASSLGRASGNTIYF
TGTGCCAGCAGCTTAGGCAGGGCCTCTGGAAACACCATATATTTT
>TRBV24-1|.|TRBJ1-2|.
CATSGIPPPNYGYTF
TGTGCCACCAGTGGCATCCCACCCCCTAACTATGGCTACACCTTC
>TRBV6-2/TRBV6-3|.|TRBJ1-5|many
CASRRGSYSNQPQHF
TGTGCCAGCAGGAGGGGGAGTTATAGCAATCAGCCCCAGCATTTT
>TRBV7-9|.|TRBJ2-6|many
CASSFGGSGANVLTF
TGTGCCAGCAGCTTCGGGGGCTCTGGGGCCAACGTCCTGACTTTC
>TRBV29-1|.|TRBJ1-5|many
CSVVTGSNQPQHF
TGCAGCGTGGTTACAGGTAGCAATCAGCCCCAGCATTTT
>TRBV19|TRBD1|TRBJ1-1|few
CASSIGQGRTEAFF
TGTGCCAGTAGTATCGGACAGGGGCGTACTGAAGCTTTCTTT
>TRBV3-1|TRBD2|TRBJ2-7|many
CASSPQGLGDEQYF
TGTGCCAGCAGCCCCCAAGGACTAGGCGACGAGCAGTACTTC
>TRBV7-9|TRBD2|TRBJ2-1|many
CASSPLAGRNEQFF
TGTGCCAGCAGCCCGCTAGCGGGCCGAAATGAGCAGTTCTTC
>TRBV19|TRBD2|TRBJ2-5|once
CASSTPPGLTKETQYF
TGTGCAAGTAGTACACCGCCGGGACTAACTAAAGAGACCCAGTACTTC
>TRBV20-1|.|TRBJ1-5|many
CSASAFDSNQPQHF
TGCAGTGCTAGCGCGTTCGACAGCAATCAGCCCCAGCATTTT
>TRBV10-3|TRBD1|TRBJ1-1|.
CAISRTGGNVGTEAFF
TGTGCCATCAGTAGGACAGGGGGAAACGTCGGGACTGAAGCTTTCTTT
>TRBV5-1|TRBD1|TRBJ1-6|many
CASRGTGNNSPLHF
TGCGCCAGCAGAGGGACAGGAAATAATTCACCCCTCCACTTT
>TRBV19|TRBD1|TRBJ2-5|medium-sized
CASAGQGYETQYF
TGTGCCAGCGCCGGACAGGGCTACGAGACCCAGTACTTC
>TRBV19|.|TRBJ2-7|.
CASNPDGQGSGVYEHYF
TGTGCCAGTAACCCCGACGGCCAGGGAAGTGGGGTCTACGAGCATTACTTC
>TRBV11-2|.|TRBJ1-1|.
CASSFGGRFEAFF
TGTGCCAGCAGCTTCGGGGGTCGGTTTGAAGCTTTCTTT
>TRBV5-1|.|TRBJ2-3|many
CASSLAGLADTQYF
TGCGCCAGCAGCTTGGCAGGGTTGGCAGATACGCAGTATTTT
>TRBV6-2/TRBV6-3|.|TRBJ2-3|few
CANSDRAAPQYF
TGTGCCAACAGTGACCGAGCGGCTCCCCAGTATTTT
>TRBV20-1|TRBD1|TRBJ1-2|once
CSARDGGKDREDGYTF
TGCAGTGCTAGAGATGGAGGAAAGGACAGGGAGGATGGCTACACCTTC
>TRBV5-1|TRBD2|TRBJ2-1|many
CASSLEIAGGGRNEQFF
TGCGCCAGCAGCTTGGAAATAGCGGGAGGAGGGCGCAATGAGCAGTTCTTC
>TRBV6-2/TRBV6-3|TRBD1|TRBJ2-7|.
CASTRDRGSEQYF
TGTGCCAGCACCCGGGACAGGGGTTCCGAGCAGTACTTC
>TRBV10-1|.|TRBJ2-5|many
CASSGAVQGGLETQYF
TGCGCCAGCAGTGGGGCCGTACAGGGAGGTTTAGAGACCCAGTACTTC
>TRBV20-1|TRBD2|TRBJ2-4|few
CSAIGTSGLAKNIQYF
TGCAGTGCTATAGGGACTAGCGGACTAGCCAAAAACATTCAGTACTTC
>TRBV30|.|TRBJ1-1|medium-sized
CAWRFLGGFTEAFF
TGTGCCTGGAGGTTTCTGGGGGGCTTCACTGAAGCTTTCTTT
>TRBV27|TRBD1|TRBJ2-1|.
CASSSGQGAQNEHFF
TGTGCCAGCAGTAGTGGACAGGGGGCGCAAAATGAGCATTTCTTC
>TRBV6-1|TRBD2|TRBJ2-5|medium-sized
CASSEGLAGGVRETQYF
TGTGCCAGCAGTGAGGGACTAGCGGGAGGGGTACGAGAGACCCAGTACTTC
>TRBV20-1|TRBD2|TRBJ2-7|.
CSAWTSVVNEHYF
TGCAGTGCTTGGACTAGCGTGGTCAACGAGCATTACTTC
>TRBV4-3|TRBD1|TRBJ2-6|many
CASSLGTGVNVLTF
TGCGCCAGCAGCCTCGGGACAGGGGTCAACGTCCTGACTTTC
>TRBV6-1|TRBD2|TRBJ2-3|medium-sized
CASSEGGVAGAEDTQYF
TGTGCCAGCAGTGAGGGCGGGGTAGCGGGAGCCGAAGATACGCAGTATTTT
>TRBV11-1|TRBD2|TRBJ2-1|many
CASSLGAGLAGGPGFYEQFF
TGTGCCAGCAGCCTTGGCGCGGGACTAGCGGGAGGGCCGGGTTTCTATGAGCAGTTCTTC
>TRBV20-1|.|TRBJ1-1|many
CSASHPQRTEAFF
TGCAGTGCTAGTCACCCTCAGAGGACTGAAGCTTTCTTT